The 3 T cell receptor beta chains below were found in one sample sequenced in a study of T-cell reconstitution after alpha-beta-depleted transplantation in children. Preparation of the TCRbeta library used unique molecular identifiers. A single record per CDR3 protein comes from TCRdb applying MiXCR to the PCR reads. The sample records about 200,000 distinct CDR3 sequences, around 7.7% being singletons. The starting material was PBMCs, mostly from graft donor cells, obtained 360 days after TCRalphabeta/CD19-depleted stem cell transplant. The receptors shown here come from a male patient aged 2-10 years who had a stem cell transplant for acute myeloid leukemia, so the T cells may come from the graft donor.

This clonotype was seen a handful of times. The chain carries TRBV5-1 and TRBJ2-5; a weak D match, TRBD1 (5 bases). The CDR3 sequence is 15 residues long. Germline CDR1 reads SGHRS; CDR2 reads YFSETQ. The V gene lost 0 bases and the J gene lost 5 bases, with 14 bases spanning the gap. The CDR3 sequence: CASSLEGFQAETQYF. CDR3 nucleotides: TGCGCCAGCAGCTTGGAGGGGTTTCAAGCGGAGACCCAGTACTTC.

This clonotype was found a few times. This rearrangement joins TRBV5-1 to TRBJ2-7; possibly TRBD1 for D (6 bases). In germline, CDR1 is SGHRS, CDR2 YFSETQ. V dropped 6 bases and J dropped 7 bases, with 11 bases sitting between them. The CDR3 length is 11 residues. CDR3 in amino acids: CASKDQGEQYF. Here the CDR3 DNA reads TGCGCCAGCAAGGATCAGGGGGAGCAGTACTTC.

This clonotype was found a few times. The V and J genes are TRBV27 and TRBJ1-4; the D is unclear. CDR3 length: 15 residues. V lost 6 bases and J lost 6, with 17 bases in between. Germline V gene lookup returns CDR1 MNHEY and CDR2 SMNVEV (reference sequence). This CDR3 reads CASSRGMERDEKLFF. CDR3 nucleotides: TGTGCCAGCAGCCGCGGGATGGAGAGAGATGAAAAACTGTTTTTT. Based on the CDR3 plus reference TRBV27 and TRBJ1-4, the full variable domain is EAQVTQNPRYLITVTGKKLTVTCSQNMNHEYMSWYRQDPGLGLRQIYYSMNVEVTDKGDVPEGYKVSRKEKRNFPLILESPSPNQTSLYFCASSRGMERDEKLFFGSGTQLSVL.